The subject of this entry is one T cell receptor beta chain. Its specificity is not known. The germline V and J ends were trimmed by 4 bases and 4 bases, with 14 bases remaining between them. The germline CDR1 and CDR2 sequences are SEHNR and FQNEAQ (reference sequence). CDR3 size: 14 residues. These data come from a study of T cells in localized non-small cell lung cancer. Overall study results and limits: Uninvolved adjacent lung showed peak T cell clonality, exceeding tumor.

Libraries were prepared by immunoSEQ multiplex PCR; TCRdb keeps only in-frame clonotypes and omits some of them. Here the sample spans roughly 39,000 clones, around 87% being singletons. The gene calls are TRBV7-9 and TRBJ2-7; no definite D call. The specimen comprised peripheral blood, sampled before any cancer treatment. The clonotype originates from a man aged 18 to 49 with stage I lung adenocarcinoma. The CDR3 nucleotides read TGTGCCAGCAGCTCTGGGCAGCTGATATACGAGCAGTACTTC. Translated, it gives CASSSGQLIYEQYF. Combining the CDR3 with reference TRBV7-9 and TRBJ2-7 gives the whole variable domain DTGVSQNPRHKITKRGQNVTFRCDPISEHNRLYWYRQTLGQGPEFLTYFQNEAQLEKSRLLSDRFSAERPKGSFSTLEIQRTEQGDSAMYLCASSSGQLIYEQYFGPGTRLTVT.